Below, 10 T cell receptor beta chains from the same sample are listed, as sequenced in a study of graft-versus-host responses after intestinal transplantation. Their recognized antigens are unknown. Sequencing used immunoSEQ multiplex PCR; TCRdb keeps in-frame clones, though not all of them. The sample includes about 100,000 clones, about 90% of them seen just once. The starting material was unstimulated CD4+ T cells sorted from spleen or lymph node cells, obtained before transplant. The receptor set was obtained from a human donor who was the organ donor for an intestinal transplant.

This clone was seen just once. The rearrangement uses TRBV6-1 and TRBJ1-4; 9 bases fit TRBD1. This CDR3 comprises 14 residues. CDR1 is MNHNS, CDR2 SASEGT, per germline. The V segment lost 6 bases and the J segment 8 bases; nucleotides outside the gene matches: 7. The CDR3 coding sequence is TGTGCCAGCAGGGCAACAGGGGGCTGGGAAAAACTGTTTTTT. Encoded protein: CASRATGGWEKLFF.

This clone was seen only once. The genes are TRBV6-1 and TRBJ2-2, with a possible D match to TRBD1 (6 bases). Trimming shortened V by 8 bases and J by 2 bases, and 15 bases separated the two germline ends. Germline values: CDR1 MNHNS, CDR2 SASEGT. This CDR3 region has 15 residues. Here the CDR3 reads CASSGDRTNTGELFF. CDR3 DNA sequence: TGTGCCAGCTCCGGCGACAGGACCAACACCGGGGAGCTGTTTTTT.

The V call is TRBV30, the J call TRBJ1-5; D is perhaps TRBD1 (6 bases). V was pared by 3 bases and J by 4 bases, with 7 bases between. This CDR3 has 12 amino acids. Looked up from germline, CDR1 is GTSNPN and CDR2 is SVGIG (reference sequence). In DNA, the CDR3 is TGTGCCTGGAGGACAGGAAATCAGCCCCAGCATTTT. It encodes CAWRTGNQPQHF.

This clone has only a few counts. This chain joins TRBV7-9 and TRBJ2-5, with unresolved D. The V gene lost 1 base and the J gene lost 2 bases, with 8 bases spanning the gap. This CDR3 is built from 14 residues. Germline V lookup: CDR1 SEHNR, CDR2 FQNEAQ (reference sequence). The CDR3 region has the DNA TGTGCCAGCAGCTTAGGATCAGTGCAAGAGACCCAGTACTTC. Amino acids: CASSLGSVQETQYF.

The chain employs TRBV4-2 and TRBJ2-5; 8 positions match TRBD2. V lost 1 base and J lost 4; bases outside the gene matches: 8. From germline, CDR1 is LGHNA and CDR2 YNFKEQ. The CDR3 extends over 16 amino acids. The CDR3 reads CASSQVGGAGGETQYF. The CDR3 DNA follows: TGTGCCAGCAGCCAAGTCGGGGGGGCGGGTGGAGAGACCCAGTACTTC.

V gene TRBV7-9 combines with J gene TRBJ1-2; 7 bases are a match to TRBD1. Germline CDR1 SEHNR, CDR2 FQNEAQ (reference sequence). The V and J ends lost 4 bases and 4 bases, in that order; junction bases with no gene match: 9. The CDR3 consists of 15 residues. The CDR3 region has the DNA TGTGCCAGCAGCTATACAGGGGCCGGGACCTATGGCTACACCTTC. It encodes CASSYTGAGTYGYTF.

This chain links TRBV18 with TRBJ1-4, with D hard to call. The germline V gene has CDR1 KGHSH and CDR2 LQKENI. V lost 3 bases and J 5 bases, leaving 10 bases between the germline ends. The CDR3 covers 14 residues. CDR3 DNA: TGTGCCAGCTCACCCGGACGGCAAAATGAAAAACTGTTTTTT. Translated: CASSPGRQNEKLFF.

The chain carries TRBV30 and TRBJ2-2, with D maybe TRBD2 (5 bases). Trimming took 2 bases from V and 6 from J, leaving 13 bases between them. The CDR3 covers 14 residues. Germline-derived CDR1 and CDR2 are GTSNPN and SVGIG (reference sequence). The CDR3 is CAWSFLRAAGELFF. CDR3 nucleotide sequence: TGTGCCTGGAGTTTTTTGAGGGCGGCCGGGGAGCTGTTTTTT.

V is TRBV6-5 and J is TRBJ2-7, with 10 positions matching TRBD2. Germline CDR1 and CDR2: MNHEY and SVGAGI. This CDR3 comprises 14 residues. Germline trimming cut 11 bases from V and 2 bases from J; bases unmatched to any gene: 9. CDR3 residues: CAVSGGPVPYEQYF. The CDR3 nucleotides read TGTGCCGTTAGCGGGGGGCCGGTTCCCTACGAGCAGTACTTC.

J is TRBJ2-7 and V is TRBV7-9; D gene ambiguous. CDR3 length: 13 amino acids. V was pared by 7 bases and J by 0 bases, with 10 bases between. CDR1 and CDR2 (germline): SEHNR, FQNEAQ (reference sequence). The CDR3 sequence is CASMQGSSYEQYF. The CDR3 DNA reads TGTGCCAGCATGCAAGGTAGCTCCTACGAGCAGTACTTC.